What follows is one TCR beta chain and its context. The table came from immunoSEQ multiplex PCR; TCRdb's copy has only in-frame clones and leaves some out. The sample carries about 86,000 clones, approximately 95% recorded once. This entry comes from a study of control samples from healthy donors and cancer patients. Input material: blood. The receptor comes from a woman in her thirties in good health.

The DNA of the CDR3 is TGTGCCAGCAGCTTTTGGGGATACGCTAGCACAGATACGCAGTATTTT. Amino acid sequence: CASSFWGYASTDTQYF. The rearrangement uses TRBV11-2 and TRBJ2-3; D gene uncertain. The CDR3 totals 16 residues. V was trimmed by 3 bases and J by 0 bases, leaving 13 bases between them. Germline V gene sequence: CDR1 SGHAT, CDR2 FQNNGV.